The source of this T cell receptor (beta chain) is a study of Ad26.COV2.S vaccination and SARS-CoV-2 variants. Documented treatment: over 15 received Ad26.COV2.S at low or high dose, single or two shots; 5 received placebo; per-sample allocation not given. Material that was analyzed had been drawn on day 63 after the first vaccine or placebo injection. TCRdb's table, derived via immunoSEQ multiplex PCR, lists solely in-frame clones and lacks some. This repertoire shows fewer than 400,000 clones, roughly nine tenths found once; its top ten account for around 3.4%. CDR1 and CDR2 (germline): SNHLY, FYNNEI. This CDR3 is 16 amino acids long. J lost 0 bases, V lost 2 bases, and 4 bases had no gene match.

This material consisted of peripheral blood, taken in a trial of Ad26.COV2.S vaccine versus placebo. This sequence was found in a person between 18 and 59 years old who received the Ad26.COV2.S COVID-19 vaccine or a placebo. This chain links TRBV2 with TRBJ1-3; 7 nucleotides line up with TRBD1. The CDR3 nucleotides read TGTGCCAGCAGTGAAAGACAGGGCGACTCTGGAAACACCATATATTTT. As protein: CASSERQGDSGNTIYF.